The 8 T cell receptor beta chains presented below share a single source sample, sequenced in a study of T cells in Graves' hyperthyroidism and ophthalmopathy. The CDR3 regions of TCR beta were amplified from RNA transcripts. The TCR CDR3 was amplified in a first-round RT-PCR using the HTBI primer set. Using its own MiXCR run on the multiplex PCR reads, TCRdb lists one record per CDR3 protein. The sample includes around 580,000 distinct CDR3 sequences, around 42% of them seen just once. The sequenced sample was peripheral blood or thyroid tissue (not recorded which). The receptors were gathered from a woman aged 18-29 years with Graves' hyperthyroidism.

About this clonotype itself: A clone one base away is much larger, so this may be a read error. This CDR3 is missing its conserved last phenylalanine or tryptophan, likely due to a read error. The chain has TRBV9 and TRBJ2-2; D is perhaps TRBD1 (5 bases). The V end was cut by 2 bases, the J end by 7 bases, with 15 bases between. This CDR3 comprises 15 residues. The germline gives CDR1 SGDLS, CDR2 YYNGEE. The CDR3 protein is CASSVAQGNGGELFL. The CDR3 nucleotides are TGTGCCAGCAGCGTCGCGCAGGGAAACGGCGGGGAGCTGTTTTTG.

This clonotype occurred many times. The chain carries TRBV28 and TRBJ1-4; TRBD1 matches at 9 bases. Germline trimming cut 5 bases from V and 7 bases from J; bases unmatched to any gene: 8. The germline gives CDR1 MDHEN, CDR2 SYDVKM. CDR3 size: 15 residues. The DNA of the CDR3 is TGTGCCAGCAGTCCATACAGGGGGCGGAGTGAAAAACTGTTTTTT. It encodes CASSPYRGRSEKLFF.

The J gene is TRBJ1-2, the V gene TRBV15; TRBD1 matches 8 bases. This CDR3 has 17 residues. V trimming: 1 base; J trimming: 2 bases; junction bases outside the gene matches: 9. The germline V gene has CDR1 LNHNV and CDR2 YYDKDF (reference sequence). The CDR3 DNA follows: TGTGCCACCAGCAGAGGGTTGCAGGGGGCGCGGAACTATGGCTACACCTTC. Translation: CATSRGLQGARNYGYTF.

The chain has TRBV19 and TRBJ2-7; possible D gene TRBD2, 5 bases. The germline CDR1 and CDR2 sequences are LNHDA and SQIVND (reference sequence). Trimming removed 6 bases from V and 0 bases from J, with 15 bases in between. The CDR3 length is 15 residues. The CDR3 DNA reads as TGTGCCAGTAGGCAGTTCCCTGGGAGCTCCTACGAGCAGTACTTC. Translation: CASRQFPGSSYEQYF.

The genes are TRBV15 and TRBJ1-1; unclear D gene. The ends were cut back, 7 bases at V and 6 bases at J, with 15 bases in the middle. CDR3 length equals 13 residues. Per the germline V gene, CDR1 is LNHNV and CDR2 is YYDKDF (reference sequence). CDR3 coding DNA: TGTGCCACCAAGTTCGGTGGGATCCCTGAAGCTTTCTTT. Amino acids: CATKFGGIPEAFF.

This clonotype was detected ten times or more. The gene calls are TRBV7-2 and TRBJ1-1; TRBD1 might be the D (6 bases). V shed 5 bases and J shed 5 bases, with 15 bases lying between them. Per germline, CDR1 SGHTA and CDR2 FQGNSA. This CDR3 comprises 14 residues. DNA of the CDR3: TGTGCCAGCAGCCCCATGGGGGCGTATACTGAAGCTTTCTTT. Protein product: CASSPMGAYTEAFF.

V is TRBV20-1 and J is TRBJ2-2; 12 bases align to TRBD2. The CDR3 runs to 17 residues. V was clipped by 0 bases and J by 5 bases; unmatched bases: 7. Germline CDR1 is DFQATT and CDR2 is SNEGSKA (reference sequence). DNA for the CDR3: TGCAGTGCTAGAGAAGGGCCTGGACTAGCGGGAACCGGGGAGCTGTTTTTT. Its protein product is CSAREGPGLAGTGELFF.

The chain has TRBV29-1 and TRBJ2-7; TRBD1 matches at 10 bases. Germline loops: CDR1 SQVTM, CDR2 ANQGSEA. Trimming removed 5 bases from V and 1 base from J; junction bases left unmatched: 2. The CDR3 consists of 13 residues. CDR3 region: CSVRGQGSYEQYF. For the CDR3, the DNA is TGCAGCGTTAGGGGACAGGGGTCCTACGAGCAGTACTTC.